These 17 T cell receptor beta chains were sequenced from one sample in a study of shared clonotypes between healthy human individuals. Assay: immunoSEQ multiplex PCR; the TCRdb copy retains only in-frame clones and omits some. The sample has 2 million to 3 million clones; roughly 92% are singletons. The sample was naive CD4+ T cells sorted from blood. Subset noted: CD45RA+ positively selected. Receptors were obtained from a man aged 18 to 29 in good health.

CDR3 DNA: TGTGCCAGCAGCCGGACTATAATGGAGGATACGCAGTATTTT. This encodes CASSRTIMEDTQYF. This chain links TRBV7-2 with TRBJ2-3, with D perhaps TRBD2 (6 bases). Trimming shortened V by 5 bases and J by 6 bases, and 15 bases separated the two germline ends. The CDR3 contains 14 residues. Germline V gene sequence: CDR1 SGHTA, CDR2 FQGNSA.

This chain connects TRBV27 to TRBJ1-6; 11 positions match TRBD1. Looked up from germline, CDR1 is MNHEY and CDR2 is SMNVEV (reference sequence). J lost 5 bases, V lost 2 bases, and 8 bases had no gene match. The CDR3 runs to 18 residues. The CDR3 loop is CASSLMDRGRQNNSPLHF. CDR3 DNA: TGTGCCAGCAGTTTAATGGACAGGGGGCGGCAAAATAATTCACCCCTCCACTTT.

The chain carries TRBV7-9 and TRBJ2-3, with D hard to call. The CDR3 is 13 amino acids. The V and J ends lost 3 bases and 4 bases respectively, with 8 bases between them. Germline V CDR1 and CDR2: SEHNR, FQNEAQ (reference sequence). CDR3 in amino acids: CASSFTYADTQYF. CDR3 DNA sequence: TGTGCCAGCAGCTTTACTTACGCAGATACGCAGTATTTT. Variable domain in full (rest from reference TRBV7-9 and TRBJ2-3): DTGVSQNPRHKITKRGQNVTFRCDPISEHNRLYWYRQTLGQGPEFLTYFQNEAQLEKSRLLSDRFSAERPKGSFSTLEIQRTEQGDSAMYLCASSFTYADTQYFGPGTRLTVL.

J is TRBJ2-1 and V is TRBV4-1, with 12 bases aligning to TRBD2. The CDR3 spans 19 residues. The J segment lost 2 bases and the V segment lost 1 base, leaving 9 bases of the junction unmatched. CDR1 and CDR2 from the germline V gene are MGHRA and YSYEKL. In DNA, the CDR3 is TGCGCCAGCAGCCAAGTCCGGACTAGCGGGGTAGGCCCCTACAATGAGCAGTTCTTC. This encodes CASSQVRTSGVGPYNEQFF.

DNA for the CDR3: TGCGCCAGCAGCCAAGGGTCCGCTGGGCGTTCACCCCTCCACTTT. Translated: CASSQGSAGRSPLHF. The chain has TRBV4-1 and TRBJ1-6; D is uncertain. Germline CDR1 and CDR2: MGHRA and YSYEKL. This CDR3 comprises 15 residues. Deletions cut 1 base from V and 9 bases from J, with 13 bases between.

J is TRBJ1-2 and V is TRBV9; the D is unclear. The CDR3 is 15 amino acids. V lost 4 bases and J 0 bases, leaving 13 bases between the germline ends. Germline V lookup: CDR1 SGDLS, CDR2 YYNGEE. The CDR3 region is CASSPKLLTNYGYTF. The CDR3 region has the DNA TGTGCCAGCAGCCCAAAACTATTAACTAACTATGGCTACACCTTC.

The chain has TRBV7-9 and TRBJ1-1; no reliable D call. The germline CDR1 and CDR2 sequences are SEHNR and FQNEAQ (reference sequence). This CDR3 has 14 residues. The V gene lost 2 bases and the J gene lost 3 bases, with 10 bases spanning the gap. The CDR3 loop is CASSLREGHTEAFF. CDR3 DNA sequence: TGTGCCAGCAGCTTACGAGAGGGCCACACTGAAGCTTTCTTT.

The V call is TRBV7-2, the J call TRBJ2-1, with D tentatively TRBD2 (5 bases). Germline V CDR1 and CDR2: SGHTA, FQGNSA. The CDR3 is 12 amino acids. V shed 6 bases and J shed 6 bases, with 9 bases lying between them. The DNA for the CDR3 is TGTGCCAGCAGGCCGGGGATCAATGAGCAGTTCTTC. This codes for CASRPGINEQFF.

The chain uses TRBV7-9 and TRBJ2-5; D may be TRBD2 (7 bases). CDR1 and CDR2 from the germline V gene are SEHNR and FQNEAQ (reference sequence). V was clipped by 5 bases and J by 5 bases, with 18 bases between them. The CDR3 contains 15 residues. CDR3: CASSPQSGGGETQYF. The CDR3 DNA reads TGTGCCAGCAGCCCCCAGTCGGGGGGCGGGGAGACCCAGTACTTC.

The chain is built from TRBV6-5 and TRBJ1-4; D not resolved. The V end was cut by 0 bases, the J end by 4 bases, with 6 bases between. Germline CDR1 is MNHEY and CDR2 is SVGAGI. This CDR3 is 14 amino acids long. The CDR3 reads CASSYSPSNEKLFF. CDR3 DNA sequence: TGTGCCAGCAGTTACTCACCCAGTAATGAAAAACTGTTTTTT.

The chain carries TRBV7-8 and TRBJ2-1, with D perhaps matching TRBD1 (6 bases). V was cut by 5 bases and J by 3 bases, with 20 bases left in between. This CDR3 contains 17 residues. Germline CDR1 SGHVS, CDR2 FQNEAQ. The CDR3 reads CASSPKPGTQYYNEQFF. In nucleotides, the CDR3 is TGTGCCAGCAGCCCAAAACCCGGGACACAATACTACAATGAGCAGTTCTTC.

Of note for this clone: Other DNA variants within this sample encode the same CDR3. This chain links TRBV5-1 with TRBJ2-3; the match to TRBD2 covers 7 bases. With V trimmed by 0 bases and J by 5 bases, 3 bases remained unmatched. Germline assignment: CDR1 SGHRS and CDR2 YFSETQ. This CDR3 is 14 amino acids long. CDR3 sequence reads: CASSLVAGEDTQYF. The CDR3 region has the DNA TGCGCCAGCAGCTTGGTGGCGGGAGAAGATACGCAGTATTTT.

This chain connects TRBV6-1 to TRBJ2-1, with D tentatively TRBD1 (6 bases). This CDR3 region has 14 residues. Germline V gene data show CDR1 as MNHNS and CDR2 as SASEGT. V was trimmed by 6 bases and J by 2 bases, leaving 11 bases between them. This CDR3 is CASRGAATYNEQFF. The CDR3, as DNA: TGTGCCAGCAGGGGGGCGGCTACCTACAATGAGCAGTTCTTC.

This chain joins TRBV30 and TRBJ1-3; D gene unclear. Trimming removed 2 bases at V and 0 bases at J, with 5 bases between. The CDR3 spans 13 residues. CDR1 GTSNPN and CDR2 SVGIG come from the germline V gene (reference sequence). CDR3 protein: CAWSPHSGNTIYF. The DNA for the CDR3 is TGTGCCTGGAGTCCTCACTCTGGAAACACCATATATTTT.

The chain's CDR3 is CASSREGPSRAPQHF. The CDR3 DNA is TGCGCCAGCAGTCGGGAAGGTCCTTCGAGGGCGCCCCAGCATTTT. The genes are TRBV10-1 and TRBJ1-5; no clear D. Germline assignment: CDR1 WNHNN and CDR2 SYGVQD (reference sequence). The CDR3 totals 15 residues. Trimming shortened V by 5 bases and J by 9 bases, and 20 bases separated the two germline ends.

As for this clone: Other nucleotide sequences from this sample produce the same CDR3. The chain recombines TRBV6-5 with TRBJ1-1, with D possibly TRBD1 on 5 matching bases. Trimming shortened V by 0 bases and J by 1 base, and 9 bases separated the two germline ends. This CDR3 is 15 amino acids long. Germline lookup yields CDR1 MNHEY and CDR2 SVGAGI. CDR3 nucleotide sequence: TGTGCCAGCAGTTACTCATGGGGCGCGAACACTGAAGCTTTCTTT. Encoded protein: CASSYSWGANTEAFF.

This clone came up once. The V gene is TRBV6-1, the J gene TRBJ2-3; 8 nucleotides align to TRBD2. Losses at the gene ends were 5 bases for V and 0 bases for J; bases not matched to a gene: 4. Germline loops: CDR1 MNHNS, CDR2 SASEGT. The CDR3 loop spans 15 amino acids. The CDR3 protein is CASSRPGGSTDTQYF. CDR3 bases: TGTGCCAGCAGTCGTCCGGGGGGGAGCACAGATACGCAGTATTTT.